Sequencing of this T cell receptor beta chain was carried out in a study of blood T cells in healthy people across ages (dated by TCRdb to the mid-2010s). As for the study more broadly: Template switching captured roughly one uniquely barcoded TCR beta cDNA molecule per two T cells in model experiments. Age-related changes in TCR beta repertoire diversity were measured in the study by deep sequencing normalized with unique cDNA molecular identifiers. Donors were grouped into four age groups: young (average 16 years), middle-aged (39), aged (roughly 62) and long-lived (approximately 75). To avoid experimental bias, donors of different ages were randomly spread across the sequencing lanes. The study analyzed two additional independent replicas of 1 million unique cDNA reads from the same blood draw for two donors, one aged 18 to 30 and one aged 80 or older. Broad study findings and their caveats: Observed TCR beta diversity per million T cells fell roughly linearly with age, and a significant reduction was already apparent by age roughly 40. Compared with the aged group, the long-lived group had more naive CD4+ T cells, fewer expanded clones and increased TCR diversity, suggesting age selection. Bulk unsorted PBMC profiling prevented conclusive comparison of naive and antigen-experienced compartments. Estimates of total diversity based on one million sequenced T cells were regarded as lower bounds and as underestimates. Observed TCR beta diversity correlated strongly with the percentage of naive T cells measured by flow cytometry. Because the CMV infection status of the donors was unknown, age-related changes in expanded clonotypes may potentially have been confounded.

Systemically healthy Caucasian individuals from Russia, 39 in total and aged about 6 to 90 years, were included as donors. Each donor gave ten milliliters of peripheral blood, drawn into EDTA-treated Vacutainer tubes. Ficoll-Paque density-gradient centrifugation was used to isolate PBMCs, with at least 6.5 million per sample. Trizol reagent was used to extract total RNA from the PBMCs, yielding at least 5.5 micrograms per sample. For every donor, flow cytometry on a PBMC aliquot measured the percentage of naive CD45RAhigh/CD27high T cells. The CDR3 runs 14 residues from the cysteine to the phenylalanine. Only the CDR3 region is kept as DNA, spanning 42 bases read in frame from base 1. For CDR1 and CDR2, the germline V gene lists LGHNA and YNFKEQ. The trim is 1 base for V and 5 bases for J, with a gap of 12 bases between the germline ends. Concerning this clonotype itself: Its antigen remains unidentified. Base qualities are not recorded, but no much larger clone differs from it by a single base.

The library was prepared using 5' RACE. For sequencing, an Illumina HiSeq 2500 was employed. A second about 7 to 12 cycle PCR used a sample-barcoded 5' primer and a J-beta primer mix. A template-switch 5' adaptor carrying 12 random nucleotides introduced a unique molecular identifier onto each TCR beta cDNA molecule. At least 2.5 million CDR3-containing paired-end reads were obtained from each sample. The Mint cDNA synthesis kit, primed by a TRBC-specific oligonucleotide, was used to synthesize first-strand cDNA from all RNA. All cDNA was treated with uracil-DNA glycosylase and then went through a first 18-cycle PCR with the universal primers M1SS and BC2_uni_R. On the authors' methods: Normalization of each sample was performed by random selection of 1 million high-quality reads, each carrying a distinct molecular identifier. Instead of being binned into consensus sequences, reads that shared molecular identifiers were thrown out. CDR3 identification, clonotype clustering and error correction used MiTCR with a Q25 quality threshold and the strictest error-elimination algorithm. A nonparametric unseen species model with Euler transformation was used to estimate lower-bound total TCR beta diversity. TCRdb redid the processing of the public reads, applying fastp at Q25 and MiXCR, and retained in-frame beta chains. Each entry is one CDR3 protein sequence, shown with its most common DNA and genes. TCRdb's processing, not the authors' own work, is the source of the V and J calls. The sample table contains about 800,000 distinct CDR3 sequences; only one count was recorded for roughly 60% of them. About 20% of the sample goes to the ten largest clones.

The sequence was collected from a young man in good health. The rearrangement combines TRBV4-2 with TRBJ2-7, and possibly TRBD2, on 5 matching bases. The sample comprised blood. For the CDR3, the sequence is CASSQAAGPDEQYF. The sequence in DNA is TGTGCCAGCAGCCAAGCGGCGGGCCCGGACGAGCAGTACTTC.